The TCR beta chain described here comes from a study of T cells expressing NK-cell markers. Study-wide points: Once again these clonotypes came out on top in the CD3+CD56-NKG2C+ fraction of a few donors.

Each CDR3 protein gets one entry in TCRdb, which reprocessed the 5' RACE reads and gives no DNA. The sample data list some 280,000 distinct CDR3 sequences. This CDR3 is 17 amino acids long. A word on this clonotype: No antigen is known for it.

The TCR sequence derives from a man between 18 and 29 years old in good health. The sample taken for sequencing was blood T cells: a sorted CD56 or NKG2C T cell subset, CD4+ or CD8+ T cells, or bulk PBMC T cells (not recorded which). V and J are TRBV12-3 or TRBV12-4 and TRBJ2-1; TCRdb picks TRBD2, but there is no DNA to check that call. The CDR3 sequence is CASSKRFSSGRHNEQFF.